This T cell receptor beta chain emerged from a study of beta chain features in type 1 diabetes. Expressed TCRB transcripts were sequenced because the entire RNA isolate underwent reverse transcription. About 3.57 million reads were obtained on average from naive, central memory and regulatory T cell samples. Libraries were prepared by immunoSEQ multiplex PCR; TCRdb keeps only in-frame clonotypes and omits some of them. The sample yields around 250,000 clones, just over 20% seen once. As to this clone: What it binds is not known.

Findings of the study overall: The study found fewer insertions and more deletions at VDJ junctions in type 1 diabetes patients. All four CD4+ subsets of Type 1 diabetes patients contained TCRB CDR3s that were moderately but significantly shorter. For patients and controls alike, PCR might favor shorter templates to the same degree.

Germline CDR1 SGDLS, CDR2 YYNGEE. Trimming stripped 4 bases from V and 4 bases from J, with 12 bases between. This CDR3 region has 15 residues. The V and J genes are TRBV9 and TRBJ2-6, with a possible D match to TRBD1 (6 bases). This TCR came from a woman aged 40 to 50 with type 1 diabetes. Sequencing was carried out using naive CD4+ T cells from blood. The CDR3 nucleotides are TGTGCCAGCAGCCCCAGGGGACCCGGGGCCAACGTCCTGACTTTC. Translating it yields CASSPRGPGANVLTF.